The T cell receptor (beta chain) described here comes from a study of CD8 T cells in ankylosing spondylitis. TCRdb analysed the 5' RACE reads with MiXCR anew, one entry per CDR3 protein. The data hold over 150,000 distinct CDR3 sequences, with roughly 13% observed a single time. The V and J ends lost 3 bases and 1 base respectively, with 9 bases between them. The CDR3 extends over 14 amino acids. This chain links TRBV12-3 or TRBV12-4 with TRBJ1-1; no definite D call. Sequences were obtained from blood, either unsorted or a sorted T cell fraction (not recorded which). This TCR was recovered from a male donor with ankylosing spondylitis or in good health (not recorded which). The CDR3 DNA reads as TGTGCCAGCAGTTTTGAGGGTACGAACACTGAAGCTTTCTTT. Amino acids: CASSFEGTNTEAFF.